This is a list of T cell receptor beta chains from one sample in a study of T cells in Graves' hyperthyroidism and ophthalmopathy. Each CDR3 protein is one row after TCRdb ran MiXCR on the multiplex PCR reads. The table includes some 800,000 distinct CDR3 sequences, over 35% detected once. Sequencing was done on a sample of blood. The receptors here all came from a man aged 18 to 29 with Graves' hyperthyroidism. The CDR3 runs from the conserved cysteine through the conserved F or W. Each record gives: D gene, V gene, J gene, clone size, CDR3 protein, CDR3 DNA. The D gene is left open where the match is weak. Clone size is not always given. Where it is, it says once, few, many or a class for expanded clones.

D: NA; V: TRBV29-1; J: TRBJ2-5; size: many; CDR3: CSVIGQQETQYF; DNA: TGCAGCGTAATTGGGCAGCAAGAGACCCAGTACTTC
D: NA; V: TRBV7-9; J: TRBJ2-7; size: NA; CDR3: CASSLLADFYEQYF; DNA: TGTGCCAGCAGCTTACTAGCAGATTTCTACGAGCAGTACTTC
D: TRBD1; V: TRBV29-1; J: TRBJ2-2; size: once; CDR3: CSVAPDRVPGELFF; DNA: TGCAGCGTTGCCCCGGACAGGGTCCCCGGGGAGCTGTTTTTT
D: NA; V: TRBV7-2; J: TRBJ2-7; size: many; CDR3: CASSQMSYEQYF; DNA: TGTGCCAGCAGCCAGATGTCCTACGAGCAGTACTTC
D: NA; V: TRBV7-2; J: TRBJ1-1; size: many; CDR3: CASSLAVGTVTEAFF; DNA: TGTGCCAGCAGCTTAGCGGTAGGGACGGTCACTGAAGCTTTCTTT
D: NA; V: TRBV7-9; J: TRBJ2-7; size: many; CDR3: CASRAGSSYEQYF; DNA: TGTGCCAGCAGGGCAGGGAGCTCCTACGAGCAGTACTTC
D: NA; V: TRBV7-6; J: TRBJ2-5; size: many; CDR3: CASSLSRLQETQYF; DNA: TGTGCCAGCAGCCTCTCTAGGCTACAAGAGACCCAGTACTTC
D: NA; V: TRBV13; J: TRBJ2-7; size: NA; CDR3: CASSCGHEQYF; DNA: TGTGCCAGCAGCTGCGGACACGAGCAGTACTTC
D: NA; V: TRBV20-1; J: TRBJ1-2; size: many; CDR3: CSVVRTDDYGYTF; DNA: TGCAGTGTAGTACGGACAGACGACTATGGCTACACCTTC
D: NA; V: TRBV10-2; J: TRBJ1-1; size: many; CDR3: CASSERGFTEAFF; DNA: TGCGCCAGCAGTGAGAGGGGGTTCACTGAAGCTTTCTTT
D: NA; V: TRBV20-1; J: TRBJ1-2; size: many; CDR3: CSARETGLPYGYTF; DNA: TGCAGTGCTAGGGAAACAGGCCTCCCCTATGGCTACACCTTC
D: NA; V: TRBV19; J: TRBJ2-5; size: NA; CDR3: CASSISRGTQETQYF; DNA: TGTGCCAGTAGTATTTCTAGGGGGACGCAAGAGACCCAGTACTTC
D: NA; V: TRBV4-1; J: TRBJ2-7; size: NA; CDR3: CASSQGLLQYEQYF; DNA: TGCGCCAGCAGCCAAGGCTTACTTCAATACGAGCAGTACTTC
D: TRBD1; V: TRBV3-1; J: TRBJ1-2; size: NA; CDR3: CASSQDRDRFYGYTF; DNA: TGTGCCAGCAGCCAAGACCGGGACAGATTTTATGGCTACACCTTC
D: NA; V: TRBV7-9; J: TRBJ1-2; size: many; CDR3: CASRLWSYGYTF; DNA: TGTGCCAGCAGGTTATGGAGCTATGGCTACACCTTC
D: TRBD2; V: TRBV4-3; J: TRBJ2-7; size: few; CDR3: CASSQDLAGGPGEQYF; DNA: TGCGCCAGCAGCCAAGACCTAGCGGGAGGGCCGGGGGAGCAGTACTTC
D: NA; V: TRBV19; J: TRBJ1-1; size: NA; CDR3: CAPGPASDTEAFF; DNA: TGTGCCCCGGGACCCGCATCGGACACTGAAGCTTTCTTT
D: NA; V: TRBV12-3/TRBV12-4; J: TRBJ2-7; size: NA; CDR3: CACSWSSYEQYF; DNA: TGTGCCTGTTCTTGGAGCTCCTACGAGCAGTACTTC
D: TRBD1; V: TRBV20-1; J: TRBJ1-5; size: NA; CDR3: CSARPETGRNQPQHF; DNA: TGCAGTGCTCGCCCAGAGACAGGGAGGAATCAGCCCCAGCATTTT
D: TRBD1; V: TRBV24-1; J: TRBJ1-2; size: NA; CDR3: CATSDSGQGLYGYTF; DNA: TGTGCCACCAGTGATTCGGGACAGGGACTCTATGGCTACACCTTC
D: NA; V: TRBV6-5; J: TRBJ2-7; size: few; CDR3: CASSKQGWEDEQYF; DNA: TGTGCCAGCAGCAAACAGGGTTGGGAGGACGAGCAGTACTTC
D: TRBD2; V: TRBV20-1; J: TRBJ2-7; size: few; CDR3: CSAWGRGDEQYF; DNA: TGCAGTGCCTGGGGACGGGGGGACGAGCAGTACTTC
D: NA; V: TRBV20-1; J: TRBJ2-7; size: few; CDR3: CSAPDRVYEQYF; DNA: TGCAGTGCCCCGGACAGAGTCTACGAGCAGTACTTC
D: NA; V: TRBV6-5; J: TRBJ1-1; size: NA; CDR3: CASGIGVHGDTEAFF; DNA: TGTGCCAGCGGGATAGGGGTGCATGGGGACACTGAAGCTTTCTTT
D: TRBD1; V: TRBV12-3/TRBV12-4; J: TRBJ1-1; size: few; CDR3: CASRLRGLAFF; DNA: TGTGCCAGCAGACTCAGGGGGCTAGCTTTCTTT
D: NA; V: TRBV2; J: TRBJ2-2; size: NA; CDR3: CASSEERATGELFF; DNA: TGTGCCAGCAGTGAAGAAAGGGCCACCGGGGAGCTGTTTTTT
D: NA; V: TRBV7-9; J: TRBJ2-7; size: NA; CDR3: CASSHRFFYEQYF; DNA: TGTGCCAGCAGCCACCGTTTCTTCTACGAGCAGTACTTC
D: NA; V: TRBV9; J: TRBJ1-6; size: few; CDR3: CASSVAWDAGGNSPLHF; DNA: TGTGCCAGCAGCGTAGCCTGGGATGCGGGGGGGAATTCACCCCTCCACTTT
D: NA; V: TRBV10-3; J: TRBJ1-1; size: NA; CDR3: CASSYVVDMNTEASF; DNA: TGTGCCAGCAGTTACGTGGTAGACATGAACACTGAAGCTTCCTTT
D: NA; V: TRBV7-2; J: TRBJ1-5; size: many; CDR3: CASSTGLQNQPQHF; DNA: TGTGCCAGCAGTACGGGCCTTCAGAATCAGCCCCAGCATTTT
D: NA; V: TRBV2; J: TRBJ1-1; size: NA; CDR3: CASSYSNRGSEAFF; DNA: TGTGCCAGCAGTTACTCGAATCGTGGCAGTGAAGCTTTCTTT
D: NA; V: TRBV20-1; J: TRBJ1-4; size: many; CDR3: CSAGRGGEKLFF; DNA: TGCAGTGCGGGCAGGGGAGGTGAAAAACTGTTTTTT
D: NA; V: TRBV15; J: TRBJ2-7; size: NA; CDR3: CATSRGGTQQYF; DNA: TGTGCCACCAGCAGGGGCGGGACACAGCAGTACTTC
D: NA; V: TRBV7-3; J: TRBJ2-5; size: NA; CDR3: CASGLKGMDGETQYF; DNA: TGTGCCAGCGGCTTAAAAGGGATGGACGGAGAGACCCAGTACTTC
D: TRBD1; V: TRBV29-1; J: TRBJ2-7; size: NA; CDR3: CSVDGTVPYEQYF; DNA: TGCAGCGTTGATGGGACAGTACCCTACGAGCAGTACTTC
D: NA; V: TRBV5-5; J: TRBJ1-5; size: NA; CDR3: CASSLMQGSNQPQHF; DNA: TGTGCCAGCAGCTTAATGCAGGGAAGCAATCAGCCCCAGCATTTT
D: TRBD1; V: TRBV2; J: TRBJ1-1; size: many; CDR3: CARDRGGTFF; DNA: TGTGCCAGGGACAGGGGAGGAACTTTCTTT